The 9 T cell receptor beta chains below were found in one sample sequenced in a study of shared clonotypes between healthy human individuals. Cells designated naive CD8 were CD45RO-negative and were positively selected for CCR7, with terminally differentiated effector memory CD45RA+ cells excluded. Produced via immunoSEQ multiplex PCR; TCRdb's table is partial and in-frame only. The sample lists roughly 570,000 clones; 95% to 98% were seen once. Material for sequencing was naive CD8+ T cells sorted from blood. Receptors originate from a man aged 30-40 years in good health.

The rearrangement uses TRBV11-3 and TRBJ2-1, with 12 bases fitting TRBD2. With 2 bases clipped from V and 9 bases from J, the junction kept 5 bases outside the gene matches. The CDR3 extends over 15 amino acids. In germline, CDR1 is SGHNT, CDR2 YENEEA. CDR3 DNA sequence: TGTGCCAGCAGCTTAAGGACTAGCGGGATCGGTGAGCAGTTCTTC. This gives the protein CASSLRTSGIGEQFF.

With regard to this clone: Other DNA sequences in the sample encode the same CDR3. This sequence joins TRBV28 and TRBJ2-5; D gene unclear. The V end lost 3 bases, the J end lost 4 bases, and 9 bases lay between the germline ends. This CDR3 spans 13 amino acids. The germline gives CDR1 MDHEN, CDR2 SYDVKM. CDR3 in amino acids: CASSLRGLETQYF. DNA of the CDR3: TGTGCCAGCAGTTTGCGAGGTCTAGAGACCCAGTACTTC.

This chain's CDR3 is CASSHSGRGEKLFF. The CDR3 DNA sequence: TGTGCCAGCAGCCACTCGGGGAGGGGAGAAAAACTGTTTTTT. The V and J genes are TRBV27 and TRBJ1-4; D is possibly TRBD1 (5 bases). V lost 6 bases and J 8 bases, leaving 16 bases between the germline ends. The CDR3 spans 14 residues. Germline V gives CDR1 MNHEY, CDR2 SMNVEV (reference sequence).

Of note for this clone: At one of its ends the junction is not consistent with the germline gene, which may arise from a read error. This sequence joins TRBV5-5 and TRBJ1-1; the match to TRBD1 covers 8 bases. From germline, CDR1 is SGHKS and CDR2 YYEKEE (reference sequence). CDR3 length: 17 amino acids. CDR3 sequence (DNA): TGTGCCAGCAGTTTGGAAAGCCTCCCAGGGGGCCGGACTGAAGCTTTCTTT. Translation gives CASSLESLPGGRTEAFF.

The genes are TRBV29-1 and TRBJ2-7, with TRBD1 identical over 9 bases. This CDR3 has 14 amino acids. Germline V gives CDR1 SQVTM, CDR2 ANQGSEA. J was trimmed by 4 bases and V by 6 bases; bases with no gene match: 10. This CDR3 reads CSVTGTGKAYEQYF. Written as DNA, the CDR3 is TGCAGCGTCACCGGGACAGGGAAGGCTTACGAGCAGTACTTC.

The chain couples TRBV30 to TRBJ2-2, with unresolved D. The CDR3 extends over 10 amino acids. V gave up 7 bases and J gave up 3 bases, with 3 bases separating them. CDR1 is GTSNPN, CDR2 SVGIG, per germline (reference sequence). The CDR3 region is CALDTGELFF. The DNA for the CDR3 is TGTGCCTTGGACACCGGGGAGCTGTTTTTT.

The rearrangement joins TRBV5-4 to TRBJ2-7; D gene ambiguous. This CDR3 comprises 12 residues. Trimming cost V 2 bases and J 5 bases, with 8 bases left between them. Germline values: CDR1 SGHNT, CDR2 YYREEE (reference sequence). The DNA for the CDR3 is TGTGCCAGCAGCTTCGGATACAACGAGCAGTACTTC. It translates to CASSFGYNEQYF.

This chain joins TRBV29-1 and TRBJ1-2; 9 bases map to TRBD1. CDR3 size: 17 residues. The germline CDR1 and CDR2 sequences are SQVTM and ANQGSEA. The ends lost 4 bases at V and 7 bases at J; junction bases unmatched: 19. The CDR3: CSVGDRDRETGLGGYTF. Written as DNA, the CDR3 is TGCAGCGTTGGGGACCGGGACAGGGAAACGGGGCTGGGTGGCTACACCTTC.

J is TRBJ2-1 and V is TRBV7-6, with D maybe TRBD2 (5 bases). From germline, CDR1 is SGHVS and CDR2 FNYEAQ. The CDR3 covers 13 residues. Trimming left V 3 bases short and J 5 bases short, with 8 bases between. The CDR3 spells CASSFAGDNEQFF. The CDR3 DNA follows: TGTGCCAGCAGCTTCGCGGGTGACAATGAGCAGTTCTTC.